Many counts were recorded for the clone carrying this T cell receptor (beta chain). No antigen is known for it. The germline gives CDR1 MNHEY, CDR2 SVGEGT. V lost 2 bases, J lost 0 bases, and 6 bases stayed unmatched. This CDR3 is built from 16 residues. These data belong to a study of T-cell reconstitution after alpha-beta-depleted transplantation in children. For TCRbeta, the library was prepared with unique molecular identifiers. TCRdb passed the PCR reads through MiXCR, listing each CDR3 protein once. The sample has approximately 490,000 distinct CDR3 sequences; about 10% are singletons. Study-wide findings and caveats: Roughly two months post-transplant, alpha-beta T cells reportedly originated from several hundred graft clones that had expanded. The origin of high day-60 TCRbeta diversity in some patients lay in surviving recipient T cells and thymic progenitors.

The receptor was derived from a child aged 2-15 years with inherited bone marrow failure, due to receive a stem cell transplant. Sequenced here: PBMCs, sampled before TCRalphabeta/CD19-depleted stem cell transplant. V is TRBV6-2 or TRBV6-3 and J is TRBJ2-7; 8 bases are shared with TRBD2. The CDR3: CASSYPAGGFSYEQYF. The CDR3 DNA follows: TGTGCCAGCAGTTACCCTGCGGGGGGCTTCTCCTACGAGCAGTACTTC.